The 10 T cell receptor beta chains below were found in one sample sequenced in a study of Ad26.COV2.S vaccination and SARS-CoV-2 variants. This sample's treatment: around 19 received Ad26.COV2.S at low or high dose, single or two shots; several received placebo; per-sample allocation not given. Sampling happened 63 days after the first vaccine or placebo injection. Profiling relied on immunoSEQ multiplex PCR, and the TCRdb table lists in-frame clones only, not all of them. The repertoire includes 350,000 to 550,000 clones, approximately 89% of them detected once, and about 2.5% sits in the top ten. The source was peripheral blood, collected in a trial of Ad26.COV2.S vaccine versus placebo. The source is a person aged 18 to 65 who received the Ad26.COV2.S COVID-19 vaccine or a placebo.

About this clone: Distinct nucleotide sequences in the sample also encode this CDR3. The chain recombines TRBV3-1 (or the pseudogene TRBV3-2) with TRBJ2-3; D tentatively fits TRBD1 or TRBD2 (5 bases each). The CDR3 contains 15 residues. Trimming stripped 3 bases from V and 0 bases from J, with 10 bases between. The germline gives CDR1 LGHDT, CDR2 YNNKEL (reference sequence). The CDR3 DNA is TGTGCCAGCAGCCAGAGGGGTGGTAGCACAGATACGCAGTATTTT. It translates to CASSQRGGSTDTQYF.

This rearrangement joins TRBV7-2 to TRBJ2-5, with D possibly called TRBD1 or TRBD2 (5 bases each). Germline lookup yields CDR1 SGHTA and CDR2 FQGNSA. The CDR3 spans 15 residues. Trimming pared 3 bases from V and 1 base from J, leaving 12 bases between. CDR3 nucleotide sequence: TGTGCCAGCAGCTTCGGGGCAAGCAGCCAAGAGACCCAGTACTTC. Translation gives CASSFGASSQETQYF.

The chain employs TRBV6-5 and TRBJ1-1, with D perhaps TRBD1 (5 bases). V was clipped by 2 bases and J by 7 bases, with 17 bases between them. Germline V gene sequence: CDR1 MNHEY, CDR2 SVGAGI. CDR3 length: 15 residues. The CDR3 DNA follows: TGTGCCAGCAGTTACAGAGGTCGGGCAGGGCGTGAAGCTTTCTTT. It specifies CASSYRGRAGREAFF.

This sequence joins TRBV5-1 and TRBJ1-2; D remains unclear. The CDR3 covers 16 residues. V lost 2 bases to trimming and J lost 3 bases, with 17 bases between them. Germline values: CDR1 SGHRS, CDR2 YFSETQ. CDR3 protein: CASSLGLYGRDYGYTF. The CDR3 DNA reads TGCGCCAGCAGCTTAGGACTTTACGGACGGGACTATGGCTACACCTTC.

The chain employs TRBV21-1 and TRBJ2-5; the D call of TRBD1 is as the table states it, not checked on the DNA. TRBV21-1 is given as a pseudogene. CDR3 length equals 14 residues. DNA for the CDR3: TGTGCCAGCAGCAAAGGAGGACACAAAGAGACCCAGTACTTC. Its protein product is CASSKGGHKETQYF.

The CDR3 region has the DNA TGTGCCAGCAGCTTAGGGGCAAGCCAAGGAAAACTGTTTTTT. Amino acid sequence: CASSLGASQGKLFF. The chain recombines TRBV7-2 with TRBJ1-4; no definite D call. With 1 base removed from V and 10 bases from J, the gap between germline ends came to 13 bases. Germline-derived CDR1 and CDR2 are SGHTA and FQGNSA. CDR3 length: 14 amino acids.

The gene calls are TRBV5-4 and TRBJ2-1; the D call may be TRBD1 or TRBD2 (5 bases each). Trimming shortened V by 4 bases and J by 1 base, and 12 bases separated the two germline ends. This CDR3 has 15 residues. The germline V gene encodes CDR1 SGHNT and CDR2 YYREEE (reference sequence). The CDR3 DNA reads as TGTGCCAGCAGCACCGGGACGCCATCCTACAATGAGCAGTTCTTC. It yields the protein CASSTGTPSYNEQFF.

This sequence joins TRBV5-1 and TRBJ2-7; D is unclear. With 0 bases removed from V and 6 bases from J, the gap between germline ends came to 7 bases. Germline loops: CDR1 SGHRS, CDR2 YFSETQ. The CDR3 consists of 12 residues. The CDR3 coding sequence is TGCGCCAGCAGCTTGGTAGGGATCGAGCAGTACTTC. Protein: CASSLVGIEQYF.

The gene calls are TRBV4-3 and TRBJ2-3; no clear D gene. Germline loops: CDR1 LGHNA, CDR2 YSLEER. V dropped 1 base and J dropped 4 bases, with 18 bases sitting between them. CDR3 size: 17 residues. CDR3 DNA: TGCGCCAGCAGCCAAGTTCGTTCCAGGATAGTGCCAGATACGCAGTATTTT. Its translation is CASSQVRSRIVPDTQYF.

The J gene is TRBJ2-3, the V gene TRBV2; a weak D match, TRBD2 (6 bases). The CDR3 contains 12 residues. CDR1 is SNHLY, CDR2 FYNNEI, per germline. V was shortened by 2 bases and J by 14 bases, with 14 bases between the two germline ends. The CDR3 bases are TGTGCCAGCAGTGAAAACGGTTTGGGGGGGTATTTT. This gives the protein CASSENGLGGYF.